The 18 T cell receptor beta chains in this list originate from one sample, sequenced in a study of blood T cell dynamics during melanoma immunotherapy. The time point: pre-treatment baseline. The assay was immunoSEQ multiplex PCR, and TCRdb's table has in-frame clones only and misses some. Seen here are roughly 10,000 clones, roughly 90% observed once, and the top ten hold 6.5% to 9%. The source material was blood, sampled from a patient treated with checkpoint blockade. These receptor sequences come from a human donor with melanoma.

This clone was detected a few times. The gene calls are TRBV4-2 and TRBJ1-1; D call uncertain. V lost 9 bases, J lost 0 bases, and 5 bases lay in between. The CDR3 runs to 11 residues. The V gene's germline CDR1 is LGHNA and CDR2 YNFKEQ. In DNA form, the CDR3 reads TGTGCCAGTACAGTGAACACTGAAGCTTTCTTT. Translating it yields CASTVNTEAFF.

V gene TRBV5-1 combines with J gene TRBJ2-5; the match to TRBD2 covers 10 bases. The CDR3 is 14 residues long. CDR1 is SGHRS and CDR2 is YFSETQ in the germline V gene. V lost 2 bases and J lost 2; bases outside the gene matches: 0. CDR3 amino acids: CASSLLAGQETQYF. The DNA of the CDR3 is TGCGCCAGCAGCTTACTAGCGGGGCAAGAGACCCAGTACTTC.

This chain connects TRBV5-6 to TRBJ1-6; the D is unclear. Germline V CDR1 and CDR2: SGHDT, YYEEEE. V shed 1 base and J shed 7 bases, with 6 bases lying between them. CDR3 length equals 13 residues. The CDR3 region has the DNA TGTGCCAGCAGCTTGTCGGGGAATTCACCCCTCCACTTT. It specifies CASSLSGNSPLHF.

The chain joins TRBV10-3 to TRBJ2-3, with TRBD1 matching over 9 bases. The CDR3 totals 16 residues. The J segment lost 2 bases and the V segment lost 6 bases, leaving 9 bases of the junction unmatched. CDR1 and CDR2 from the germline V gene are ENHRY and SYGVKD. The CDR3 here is CAIRAGQGRYTDTQYF. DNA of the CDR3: TGTGCCATCAGGGCGGGACAGGGTCGGTACACAGATACGCAGTATTTT.

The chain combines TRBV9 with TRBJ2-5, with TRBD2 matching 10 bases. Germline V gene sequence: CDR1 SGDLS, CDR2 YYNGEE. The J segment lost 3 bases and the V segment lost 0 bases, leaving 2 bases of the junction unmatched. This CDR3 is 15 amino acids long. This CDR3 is CASSVGLAGEETQYF. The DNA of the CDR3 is TGTGCCAGCAGCGTAGGCCTAGCGGGAGAAGAGACCCAGTACTTC.

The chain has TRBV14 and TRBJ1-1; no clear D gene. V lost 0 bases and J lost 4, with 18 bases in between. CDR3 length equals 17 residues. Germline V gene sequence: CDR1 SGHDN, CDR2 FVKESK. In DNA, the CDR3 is TGTGCCAGCAGCCAAGATCATGGCTTATGGCTGGGCACTGAAGCTTTCTTT. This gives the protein CASSQDHGLWLGTEAFF.

The CDR3 DNA is TGTGCCAGTAGTATCTTGGCCACTGGGGCCAACGTCCTGACTTTC. Its protein product is CASSILATGANVLTF. This chain connects TRBV19 to TRBJ2-6; D gene unclear. Trimming took 3 bases from V and 2 from J, leaving 8 bases between them. The CDR3 loop spans 15 amino acids. Germline CDR1 is LNHDA and CDR2 is SQIVND (reference sequence).

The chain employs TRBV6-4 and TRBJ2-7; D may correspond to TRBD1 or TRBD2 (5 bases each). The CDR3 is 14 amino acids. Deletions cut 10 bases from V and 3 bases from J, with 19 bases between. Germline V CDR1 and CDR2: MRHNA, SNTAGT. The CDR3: CANQTGRQGYEQYF. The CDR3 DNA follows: TGTGCCAATCAAACGGGGCGGCAGGGCTACGAGCAGTACTTC.

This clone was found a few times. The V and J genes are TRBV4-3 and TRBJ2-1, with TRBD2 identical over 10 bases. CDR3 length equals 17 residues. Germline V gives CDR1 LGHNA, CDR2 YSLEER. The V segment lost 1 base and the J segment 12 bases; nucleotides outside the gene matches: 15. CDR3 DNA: TGCGCCAGCAGCCAAGCGGACTCGAGCGGGAGGGCCTTGCGGCAGTTCTTC. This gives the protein CASSQADSSGRALRQFF.

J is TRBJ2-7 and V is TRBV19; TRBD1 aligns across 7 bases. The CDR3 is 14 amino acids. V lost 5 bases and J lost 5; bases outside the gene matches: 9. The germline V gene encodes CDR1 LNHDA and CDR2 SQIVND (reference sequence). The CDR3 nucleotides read TGTGCCAGTAGTGCTATACAGGGGCGGGACGAGCAGTACTTC. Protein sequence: CASSAIQGRDEQYF.

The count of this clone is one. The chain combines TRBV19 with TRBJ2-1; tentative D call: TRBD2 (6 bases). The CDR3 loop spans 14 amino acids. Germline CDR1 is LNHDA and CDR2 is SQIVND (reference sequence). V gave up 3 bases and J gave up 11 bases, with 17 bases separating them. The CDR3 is CASSIGGTLVKQFF. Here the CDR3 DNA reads TGTGCCAGTAGTATCGGAGGGACTCTGGTTAAGCAGTTCTTC.

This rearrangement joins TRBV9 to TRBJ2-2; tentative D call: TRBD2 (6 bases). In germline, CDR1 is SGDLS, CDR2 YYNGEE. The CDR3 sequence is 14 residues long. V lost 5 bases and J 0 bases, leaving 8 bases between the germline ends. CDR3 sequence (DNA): TGTGCCAGCAGGGGGGGAGCGAACACCGGGGAGCTGTTTTTT. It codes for CASRGGANTGELFF.

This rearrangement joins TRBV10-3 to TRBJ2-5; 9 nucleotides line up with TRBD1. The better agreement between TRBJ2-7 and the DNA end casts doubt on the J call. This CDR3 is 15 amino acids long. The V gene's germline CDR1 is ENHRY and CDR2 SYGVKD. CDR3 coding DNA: TGTGCCATCAGTGAGCCCGACAGGGGGGCATACGAGCAGTACTTC. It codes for CAISEPDRGAYEQYF.

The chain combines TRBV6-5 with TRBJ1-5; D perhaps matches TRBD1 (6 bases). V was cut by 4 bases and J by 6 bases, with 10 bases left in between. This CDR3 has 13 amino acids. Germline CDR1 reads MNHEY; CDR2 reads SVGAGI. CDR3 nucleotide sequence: TGTGCCAGCAGTTGGGGGGCAACTCAGCCCCAGCATTTT. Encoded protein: CASSWGATQPQHF.

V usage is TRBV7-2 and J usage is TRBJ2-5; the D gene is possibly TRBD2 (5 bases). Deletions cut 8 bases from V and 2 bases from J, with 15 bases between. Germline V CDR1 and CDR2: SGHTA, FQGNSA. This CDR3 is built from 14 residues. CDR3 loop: CASVSRRGQETQYF. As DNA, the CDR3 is TGTGCCAGCGTCTCGCGGCGAGGGCAAGAGACCCAGTACTTC.

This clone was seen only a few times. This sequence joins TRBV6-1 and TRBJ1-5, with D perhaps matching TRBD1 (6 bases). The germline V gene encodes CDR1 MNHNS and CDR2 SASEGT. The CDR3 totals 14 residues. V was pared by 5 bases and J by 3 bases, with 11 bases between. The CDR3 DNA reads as TGTGCCAGCAGTCCTTGGACAGACAATCAGCCCCAGCATTTT. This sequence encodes CASSPWTDNQPQHF.

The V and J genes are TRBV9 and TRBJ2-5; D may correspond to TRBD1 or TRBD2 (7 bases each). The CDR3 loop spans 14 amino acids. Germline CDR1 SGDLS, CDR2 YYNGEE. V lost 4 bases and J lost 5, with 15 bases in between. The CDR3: CASSLTGEGETQYF. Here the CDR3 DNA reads TGTGCCAGCAGCCTAACAGGGGAGGGGGAGACCCAGTACTTC.

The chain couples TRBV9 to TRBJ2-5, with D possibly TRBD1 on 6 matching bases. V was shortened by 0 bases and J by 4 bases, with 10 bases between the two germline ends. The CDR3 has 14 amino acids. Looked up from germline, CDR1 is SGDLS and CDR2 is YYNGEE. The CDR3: CASSVGQGRETQYF. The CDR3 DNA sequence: TGTGCCAGCAGCGTAGGTCAGGGGCGAGAGACCCAGTACTTC.